The 11 T cell receptor beta chains in this list originate from one sample, sequenced in a study of preoperative IRX-2 immunotherapy in early breast cancer. Profiled with immunoSEQ multiplex PCR; TCRdb holds only in-frame clones, not every one. There are 30,000 to 35,000 clones in the sample; roughly 80% occur only once, and roughly 2.6% lies in the top ten. The treatment is: preoperative locoregional IRX-2 cytokine immunotherapy. Sample: lymph node tissue, taken from a patient treated with IRX-2 immunotherapy. The receptors stem from a human donor with breast cancer.

J is TRBJ2-7 and V is TRBV6-8; D is perhaps TRBD2 (6 bases). Trimming pared 6 bases from V and 3 bases from J, leaving 12 bases between. This CDR3 has 13 residues. The germline CDR1 and CDR2 sequences are MNHGY and SAAAGT. The CDR3 DNA reads as TGTGCCAGCAGCAAGGGACTCCACTACGAGCAGTACTTC. Its translation: CASSKGLHYEQYF.

The V gene is TRBV6-8, the J gene TRBJ2-2, with D maybe TRBD2 (6 bases). CDR1 is MNHGY and CDR2 is SAAAGT in the germline V gene. V gave up 7 bases and J gave up 2 bases, with 11 bases separating them. The length of the CDR3 is 14 residues. CDR3 residues: CASTGLRNTGELFF. In DNA form, the CDR3 reads TGTGCCAGCACCGGACTACGTAACACCGGGGAGCTGTTTTTT.

This clone was observed a handful of times. J is TRBJ1-3 and V is TRBV15; D ambiguous. This CDR3 has 15 residues. The V gene's germline CDR1 is LNHNV and CDR2 YYDKDF (reference sequence). The V end was cut by 0 bases, the J end by 4 bases, with 10 bases between. The DNA of the CDR3 is TGTGCCACCAGCAGAGATGGCAGGACGGGAAACACCATATATTTT. Amino acid sequence: CATSRDGRTGNTIYF.

The J gene is TRBJ1-6, the V gene TRBV19; the D is unclear. CDR1 LNHDA and CDR2 SQIVND come from the germline V gene (reference sequence). Trimming left V 5 bases short and J 4 bases short, with 12 bases between. This CDR3 has 15 residues. In DNA, the CDR3 is TGTGCCAGTAGTTTAGCGACCCGTTATAATTCACCCCTCCACTTT. Encoded protein: CASSLATRYNSPLHF.

The rearrangement joins TRBV11-3 to TRBJ1-4; TRBD1 is a possible D gene (6 bases). Germline CDR1 reads SGHNT; CDR2 reads YENEEA. With 5 bases removed from V and 4 bases from J, the gap between germline ends came to 23 bases. The CDR3 consists of 18 residues. The CDR3 nucleotides read TGTGCCAGCAGCCCAAGACAGGACTCCACTCTGATTAATGAAAAACTGTTTTTT. This sequence encodes CASSPRQDSTLINEKLFF.

This clone was seen more than once but under ten times. V and J are TRBV28 and TRBJ2-6; D tentatively fits TRBD1 or TRBD2 (5 bases each). V shed 4 bases and J shed 0 bases, with 13 bases lying between them. Germline lookup yields CDR1 MDHEN and CDR2 SYDVKM. The length of the CDR3 is 17 residues. The CDR3 protein is CASSSGADRSGANVLTF. CDR3 bases: TGTGCCAGCAGTTCCGGGGCAGACCGCTCTGGGGCCAACGTCCTGACTTTC.

This clone was found a few times. J is TRBJ1-1 and V is TRBV16; no clear D. CDR1 is KGHSY and CDR2 is FQNENV in the germline V gene. There are 15 residues in the CDR3. V was clipped by 1 base and J by 0 bases, with 9 bases between them. CDR3 in DNA: TGTGCCAGCAGCCAATTTAGGGCTGTGAACACTGAAGCTTTCTTT. It specifies CASSQFRAVNTEAFF. The entire variable domain, with the rest obtained from reference TRBV16 and TRBJ1-1, is as follows: GEEVAQTPKHLVRGEGQKAKLYCAPIKGHSYVFWYQQVLKNEFKFLISFQNENVFDETGMPKERFSAKCLPNSPCSLEIQATKLEDSAVYFCASSQFRAVNTEAFFGQGTRLTVV.

The chain uses TRBV30 and TRBJ2-4; no clear D gene. The length of the CDR3 is 12 residues. Per the germline V gene, CDR1 is GTSNPN and CDR2 is SVGIG (reference sequence). The CDR3 reads CAALTRAYIQYF. As DNA, the CDR3 is TGTGCTGCCCTAACAAGGGCGTACATTCAGTACTTC.

The chain combines TRBV4-1 with TRBJ2-2; tentatively, D is TRBD2 (6 bases). CDR3 length equals 16 residues. CDR1 and CDR2 from the germline V gene are MGHRA and YSYEKL. Deletions cut 4 bases from V and 0 bases from J, with 12 bases between. In nucleotides, the CDR3 is TGCGCCAGCAGCCTTCGCGGGACGCCGAACACCGGGGAGCTGTTTTTT. This gives the protein CASSLRGTPNTGELFF.

CDR3 protein: CASSSLQGNEKLFF. CDR3 DNA: TGTGCCAGCAGTTCCCTACAGGGAAATGAAAAACTGTTTTTT. V is TRBV28 and J is TRBJ1-4; tentatively, D is TRBD1 (6 bases). Germline CDR1 reads MDHEN; CDR2 reads SYDVKM. This CDR3 is built from 14 residues. V was cut by 4 bases and J by 5 bases, with 11 bases left in between.

The chain recombines TRBV6-8 with TRBJ2-7, with 8 bases identical to TRBD2. Germline values: CDR1 MNHGY, CDR2 SAAAGT. The CDR3 runs 13 residues. Germline trimming cut 7 bases from V and 2 bases from J; bases unmatched to any gene: 4. CDR3: CASNLAGTYEQYF. The CDR3 DNA reads TGTGCCAGCAACCTAGCGGGTACCTACGAGCAGTACTTC.